Listed below are T cell receptor beta chains from one sample, sequenced in a study of response to subunit inactivated influenza vaccine. TCRdb re-called the RT-PCR reads with MiXCR, one entry per CDR3 protein. The table has about 700,000 distinct CDR3 sequences, 11% to 15% seen once; the top ten hold 7.5% to 9%. Sequenced material: PBMCs from blood, taken less than 15 days before vaccination. These receptors came from a man between 50 and 59 years old who received an inactivated influenza vaccine. Each CDR3 is given with its conserved first and last residue.

J gene: TRBJ1-5; V gene: TRBV12-3/TRBV12-4; CDR3 protein: CASSLRTTANQPQHF
J gene: TRBJ1-5; V gene: TRBV12-3/TRBV12-4; CDR3 protein: CASSSGQWDGNQPQHF
J gene: TRBJ2-7; V gene: TRBV6-5; CDR3 protein: CASSYSGPSSYEQYF
J gene: TRBJ2-5; V gene: TRBV7-8; CDR3 protein: CASSLNRETQYF
J gene: TRBJ2-1; V gene: TRBV6-2/TRBV6-3; CDR3 protein: CASSPAGGGYNEQFF
J gene: TRBJ2-7; V gene: TRBV6-5; CDR3 protein: CASSYRASYEQYF
J gene: TRBJ2-2; V gene: TRBV6-2/TRBV6-3; CDR3 protein: CASSYYPPGLAGEHTGELFF
J gene: TRBJ1-3; V gene: TRBV12-3/TRBV12-4; CDR3 protein: CASREGANTIYF
J gene: TRBJ2-3; V gene: TRBV20-1; CDR3 protein: CSQRGQSTDTQYF
J gene: TRBJ2-7; V gene: TRBV11-2; CDR3 protein: CASSFNRLTYEQYF
J gene: TRBJ2-4; V gene: TRBV19; CDR3 protein: CASSPDRDEGKNIQYF
J gene: TRBJ2-7; V gene: TRBV28; CDR3 protein: CASSASGGVYEQYF
J gene: TRBJ1-5; V gene: TRBV20-1; CDR3 protein: CSASQDNRGGNQPQHF
J gene: TRBJ2-1; V gene: TRBV3-1; CDR3 protein: CASSSGTAKNEQFF
J gene: TRBJ2-3; V gene: TRBV7-9; CDR3 protein: CASSSTGGRASDTQYF
J gene: TRBJ2-1; V gene: TRBV20-1; CDR3 protein: CSARVGISGRYNEQFF
J gene: TRBJ2-1; V gene: TRBV29-1; CDR3 protein: CSALSGTSNYNEQFF
J gene: TRBJ1-5; V gene: TRBV15; CDR3 protein: CATSSGQGAGNQPQHF
J gene: TRBJ2-7; V gene: TRBV2; CDR3 protein: CASSSDLGEQYF
J gene: TRBJ1-3; V gene: TRBV4-1; CDR3 protein: CASGRGGRASGNTIYF
J gene: TRBJ2-7; V gene: TRBV11-2; CDR3 protein: CASSQTSGRSYEQYF
J gene: TRBJ2-5; V gene: TRBV7-8; CDR3 protein: CASSPRQAGETQYF
J gene: TRBJ2-7; V gene: TRBV27; CDR3 protein: CASSNGVRYEQYF
J gene: TRBJ2-1; V gene: TRBV10-3; CDR3 protein: CAISDGTEKDEQFF
J gene: TRBJ2-1; V gene: TRBV7-2; CDR3 protein: CASSLAGGYYNEQFF
J gene: TRBJ2-5; V gene: TRBV28; CDR3 protein: CASSPTSGAILGRQETQYF
J gene: TRBJ2-2; V gene: TRBV24-1; CDR3 protein: CATSGRWTSLNTGELFF
J gene: TRBJ1-5; V gene: TRBV6-2/TRBV6-3; CDR3 protein: CASSYGRGHSNQPQHF
J gene: TRBJ2-5; V gene: TRBV29-1; CDR3 protein: CSVDNLAGGQETQYF
J gene: TRBJ2-2; V gene: TRBV4-2; CDR3 protein: CASSQGRTGAVQELFF
J gene: TRBJ1-1; V gene: TRBV30; CDR3 protein: CAWRQQNTEAFF
J gene: TRBJ2-1; V gene: TRBV20-1; CDR3 protein: CSAGRGLAGYNEQFF
J gene: TRBJ2-7; V gene: TRBV27; CDR3 protein: CASKARATSYEQYF
J gene: TRBJ2-5; V gene: TRBV2; CDR3 protein: CASSEAAGTGTQYF
J gene: TRBJ2-2; V gene: TRBV10-3; CDR3 protein: CAISSGRTNTGELFF
J gene: TRBJ1-1; V gene: TRBV5-1; CDR3 protein: CASSLSGTRLGGNTEAFF
J gene: TRBJ2-2; V gene: TRBV7-9; CDR3 protein: CGSSYLRRENTGELFF
J gene: TRBJ2-1; V gene: TRBV29-1; CDR3 protein: CSVESALNYYNEQFF
J gene: TRBJ2-1; V gene: TRBV20-1; CDR3 protein: CSASMASGGPGYEQFF
J gene: TRBJ2-2; V gene: TRBV28; CDR3 protein: CASSRGPREGTGELFF
J gene: TRBJ1-2; V gene: TRBV5-1; CDR3 protein: CASSPGTGSYGYTF
J gene: TRBJ2-2; V gene: TRBV28; CDR3 protein: CASQTGTENTGELFF